These 8 T cell receptor beta chains share one sample of origin, sequenced in a study of blood T cell repertoires in COVID-19. This table comes from immunoSEQ multiplex PCR, and its TCRdb copy is limited to in-frame clones, with some not included. The top ten clones hold roughly a sixth of a sample with more than 100,000 clones, around 90% of them seen once. The specimen sequenced was peripheral blood. All receptors come from a woman of 80 years or more in a cohort sampled during active COVID-19.

At least ten counts were recorded for this clone. The chain links TRBV5-4 to TRBJ2-7, with a tentative D call TRBD1 (5 bases). Germline V gene data show CDR1 as SGHNT and CDR2 as YYREEE (reference sequence). This CDR3 is 14 amino acids long. The germline V and J ends were trimmed by 4 bases and 0 bases, with 11 bases remaining between them. CDR3 in amino acids: CASSEDINSYEQYF. The CDR3, as DNA: TGTGCCAGCAGCGAGGACATTAACTCCTACGAGCAGTACTTC.

The chain employs TRBV11-2 and TRBJ2-5; 8 bases map to TRBD1. The V segment lost 5 bases and the J segment 3 bases; nucleotides outside the gene matches: 8. The CDR3 contains 15 residues. The germline V gene encodes CDR1 SGHAT and CDR2 FQNNGV. The CDR3 here is CASSQGQGRKETQYF. In DNA form, the CDR3 reads TGTGCCAGCAGCCAAGGACAGGGAAGGAAAGAGACCCAGTACTTC.

The count of this clone is one. The CDR3 coding sequence is TGCGCCAGCTCGACAGGGGCCACCGGGGGGGAGCTGTTTTTT. Its protein product is CASSTGATGGELFF. The V gene is TRBV5-1, the J gene TRBJ2-2; 8 bases fit TRBD1. Germline V gene lookup returns CDR1 SGHRS and CDR2 YFSETQ. The CDR3 contains 14 residues. V shed 7 bases and J 8 bases; nucleotides not matched to a gene: 10.

The chain has TRBV19 and TRBJ1-2; D gene unclear. The V end lost 3 bases, the J end lost 0 bases, and 11 bases lay between the germline ends. Germline V gives CDR1 LNHDA, CDR2 SQIVND (reference sequence). The length of the CDR3 is 15 residues. CDR3 nucleotide sequence: TGTGCCAGTAGTATTCACGGGGATGCTAACTATGGCTACACCTTC. Its protein product is CASSIHGDANYGYTF.

The chain links TRBV11-2 to TRBJ2-1; TRBD2 matches 7 bases. Germline V gene data show CDR1 as SGHAT and CDR2 as FQNNGV. The CDR3 extends over 17 amino acids. With 2 bases clipped from V and 8 bases from J, the junction kept 15 bases outside the gene matches. CDR3 amino acids: CASSLYGARGSVYEQFF. The CDR3 DNA follows: TGTGCCAGCAGCTTATATGGGGCCCGCGGGAGTGTCTATGAGCAGTTCTTC.

The chain uses TRBV10-1 and TRBJ1-4, with D tentatively TRBD1 (5 bases). Germline CDR1 is WNHNN and CDR2 is SYGVQD (reference sequence). The V end lost 6 bases, the J end lost 3 bases, and 11 bases lay between the germline ends. This CDR3 comprises 14 residues. CDR3: CASSPGMANEKLFF. The CDR3 DNA is TGCGCCAGCAGCCCAGGGATGGCTAATGAAAAACTGTTTTTT.

The chain carries TRBV9 and TRBJ2-2, with D tentatively TRBD2 (5 bases). Deletions cut 3 bases from V and 4 bases from J, with 10 bases between. The germline V gene has CDR1 SGDLS and CDR2 YYNGEE. The CDR3 length is 14 residues. CDR3 in amino acids: CASSAPGSTGELFF. For the CDR3, the DNA is TGTGCCAGCAGCGCCCCTGGGAGCACCGGGGAGCTGTTTTTT.

The rearrangement uses TRBV12-3 or TRBV12-4 and TRBJ1-1; 8 bases are shared with TRBD1. V dropped 6 bases and J dropped 4; count of bases not matched to a gene: 4. The CDR3 is made up of 13 amino acids. This CDR3 reads CASRATGATEAFF. The CDR3 DNA follows: TGTGCCAGCAGGGCGACAGGGGCCACTGAAGCTTTCTTT.